These 16 T cell receptor beta chains came from one sample sequenced in a study of T cell repertoires in ileal Crohn's disease. The method was immunoSEQ multiplex PCR; TCRdb's version includes in-frame clones alone and lacks a portion of them. This sample carries approximately 30,000 clones, about four fifths of them seen once, and the ten largest clones take 15% to 20%. The sample consisted of ileal tissue. Every receptor here comes from an adult with Crohn's disease.

This chain links TRBV5-6 with TRBJ2-7; 7 bases match TRBD1. Per germline, CDR1 SGHDT and CDR2 YYEEEE. V was clipped by 0 bases and J by 3 bases; unmatched bases: 3. The length of the CDR3 is 14 residues. CDR3 protein: CASSLVGQLYEQYF. The CDR3 nucleotides are TGTGCCAGCAGCTTGGTGGGACAGCTCTACGAGCAGTACTTC.

Written as DNA, the CDR3 is TGTGCCAGCAGCCCACAGATGAGGGGGCCTAGCGGGACCTACAATGAGCAGTTCTTC. Its translation is CASSPQMRGPSGTYNEQFF. The genes are TRBV13 and TRBJ2-1; 9 nucleotides line up with TRBD2. Trimming cost V 5 bases and J 2 bases; bases outside gene matches: 16. Per germline, CDR1 PRHDT and CDR2 FYEKMQ (reference sequence). CDR3 size: 19 residues.

This chain links TRBV6-1 with TRBJ2-3, with 7 bases that match TRBD2. Germline V gives CDR1 MNHNS, CDR2 SASEGT. The ends lost 5 bases at V and 5 bases at J; junction bases unmatched: 7. This CDR3 spans 14 amino acids. CDR3 sequence (DNA): TGTGCCAGCAGTCCCCAGCGGGGCCTAGATACGCAGTATTTT. Its protein product is CASSPQRGLDTQYF.

The chain recombines TRBV5-1 with TRBJ1-2, with 8 bases aligning to TRBD1. The V gene's germline CDR1 is SGHRS and CDR2 YFSETQ. V lost 3 bases, J lost 3 bases, and 1 base stayed unmatched. This CDR3 has 13 residues. CDR3 in amino acids: CASSSGQDYGYTF. DNA of the CDR3: TGCGCCAGCAGCTCGGGACAGGACTATGGCTACACCTTC.

CDR3 amino acids: CASSIPGLVANQPQHF. In DNA, the CDR3 is TGTGCCAGTAGTATCCCGGGACTCGTAGCTAATCAGCCCCAGCATTTT. The gene calls are TRBV19 and TRBJ1-5, with D tentatively TRBD1 (5 bases). The CDR3 runs 16 residues. V shed 3 bases and J shed 4 bases, with 16 bases lying between them. Germline V lookup: CDR1 LNHDA, CDR2 SQIVND (reference sequence).

The V gene is TRBV5-1, the J gene TRBJ2-6; maybe TRBD2 (5 bases). The CDR3 sequence is 15 residues long. The V end was cut by 0 bases, the J end by 4 bases, with 8 bases between. CDR1 is SGHRS and CDR2 is YFSETQ in the germline V gene. The chain's CDR3 is CASSLVGGGANVLTF. DNA of the CDR3: TGCGCCAGCAGCTTGGTGGGCGGGGGGGCCAACGTCCTGACTTTC.

This chain uses TRBV19 with TRBJ1-5; the D gene is possibly TRBD1 (5 bases). The CDR3 runs 15 residues. Germline assignment: CDR1 LNHDA and CDR2 SQIVND (reference sequence). V lost 3 bases to trimming and J lost 1 base, with 10 bases between them. The CDR3, as DNA: TGTGCCAGTAGTATCCAGGGTGGGAGCAATCAGCCCCAGCATTTT. Protein: CASSIQGGSNQPQHF.

V is TRBV5-6 and J is TRBJ1-4; 9 positions match TRBD1. The CDR3 is 17 residues long. Unmatched junction bases numbered 11, after V lost 0 bases and J lost 8 bases. The germline V gene encodes CDR1 SGHDT and CDR2 YYEEEE. Here the CDR3 reads CASSLGGTGLTREKLFF. CDR3 in DNA: TGTGCCAGCAGCTTGGGGGGGACAGGGCTGACGAGGGAAAAACTGTTTTTT.

The chain carries TRBV6-6 and TRBJ1-2; TRBD1 is a possible D gene (5 bases). The germline V gene encodes CDR1 MNHNY and CDR2 SVGAGI (reference sequence). V lost 7 bases and J lost 4, with 13 bases in between. The CDR3 length is 13 residues. CDR3 amino acids: CASTPGTAYGYTF. CDR3 sequence (DNA): TGTGCCAGCACCCCCGGGACTGCCTATGGCTACACCTTC.

The CDR3 DNA reads as TGCAGTGCTAGAGACCATAATGAGCAGTTCTTC. Amino acids: CSARDHNEQFF. The chain combines TRBV20-1 with TRBJ2-1; D unresolved. The CDR3 spans 11 residues. With 0 bases removed from V and 7 bases from J, the gap between germline ends came to 4 bases. Germline CDR1 and CDR2: DFQATT and SNEGSKA (reference sequence).

For this clone: Other DNA sequences from this sample encode an identical CDR3 as well. This chain connects TRBV15 to TRBJ2-3, with D uncertain. V was pared by 0 bases and J by 2 bases, with 6 bases between. Germline CDR1 and CDR2: LNHNV and YYDKDF (reference sequence). CDR3 length: 14 residues. As DNA, the CDR3 is TGTGCCACCAGCAGAGATCCATTCACAGATACGCAGTATTTT. Translating it yields CATSRDPFTDTQYF.

Only one count was recorded for this clone. The chain links TRBV7-9 to TRBJ1-4; 7 nucleotides match TRBD1. This CDR3 contains 16 residues. V was clipped by 5 bases and J by 4 bases; unmatched bases: 10. Germline V gene sequence: CDR1 SEHNR, CDR2 FQNEAQ (reference sequence). The CDR3 nucleotides are TGTGCCAGCAGCATCCTTCCGGGACAGCTTAATGAAAAACTGTTTTTT. Protein: CASSILPGQLNEKLFF. Filled out from reference TRBV7-9 and TRBJ1-4, the complete variable domain reads DTGVSQNPRHKITKRGQNVTFRCDPISEHNRLYWYRQTLGQGPEFLTYFQNEAQLEKSRLLSDRFSAERPKGSFSTLEIQRTEQGDSAMYLCASSILPGQLNEKLFFGSGTQLSVL.

This chain uses TRBV4-2 with TRBJ2-5, with 14 positions matching TRBD2. V lost 3 bases and J lost 2; bases outside the gene matches: 11. This CDR3 comprises 19 residues. CDR1 LGHNA and CDR2 YNFKEQ come from the germline V gene. The CDR3 DNA sequence: TGTGCCAGCAGCCAGGGCCGGACTAGCGGGGGGCATAGACAAGAGACCCAGTACTTC. Its translation: CASSQGRTSGGHRQETQYF.

V usage is TRBV19 and J usage is TRBJ2-5; 9 bases map to TRBD1. With V trimmed by 6 bases and J by 4 bases, 6 bases remained unmatched. Germline CDR1 LNHDA, CDR2 SQIVND (reference sequence). The CDR3 extends over 14 amino acids. The CDR3 DNA follows: TGTGCCAGTAGGGGACAGGGTATTAGAGAGACCCAGTACTTC. This gives the protein CASRGQGIRETQYF.

V and J are TRBV10-3 and TRBJ1-5, with 7 nucleotides matching TRBD1. CDR3 length equals 15 residues. CDR1 ENHRY and CDR2 SYGVKD come from the germline V gene. The trim removed 6 bases at V and 1 base at J, leaving 6 bases unmatched. The CDR3 here is CAISEGQLSNQPQHF. The CDR3 DNA is TGTGCCATCAGCGAGGGACAGCTCAGCAATCAGCCCCAGCATTTT.

This rearrangement joins TRBV2 to TRBJ2-1; a possible D gene is TRBD1 (5 bases). Germline CDR1 is SNHLY and CDR2 is FYNNEI. CDR3 length equals 15 residues. Between the trimmed V and J ends, which lost 2 bases and 6 bases, there was a span of 14 bases. This CDR3 reads CASSERAGLGNEQFF. The CDR3 nucleotides read TGTGCCAGCAGTGAACGGGCAGGGCTTGGCAATGAGCAGTTCTTC. The variable domain in full, completed from reference TRBV2 and TRBJ2-1, reads EPEVTQTPSHQVTQMGQEVILRCVPISNHLYFYWYRQILGQKVEFLVSFYNNEISEKSEIFDDQFSVERPDGSNFTLKIRSTKLEDSAMYFCASSERAGLGNEQFFGPGTRLTVL.